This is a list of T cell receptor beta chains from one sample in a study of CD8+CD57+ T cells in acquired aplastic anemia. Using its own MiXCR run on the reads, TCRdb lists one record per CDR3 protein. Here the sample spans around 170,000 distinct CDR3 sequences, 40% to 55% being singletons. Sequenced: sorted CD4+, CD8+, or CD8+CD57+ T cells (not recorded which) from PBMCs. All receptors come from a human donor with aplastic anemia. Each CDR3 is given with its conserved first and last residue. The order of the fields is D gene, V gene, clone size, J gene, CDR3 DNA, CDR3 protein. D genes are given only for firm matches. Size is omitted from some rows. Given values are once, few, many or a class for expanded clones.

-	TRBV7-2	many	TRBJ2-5	TGTGCCAGCAGCTTCGCCAATTACCAAGAGACCCAGTACTTC	CASSFANYQETQYF
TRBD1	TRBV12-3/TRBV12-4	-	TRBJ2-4	TGTGCCAGCAGTCCTAGACAGGGGGTAGGAGAAATAGCCAAAAACATTCAGTACTTC	CASSPRQGVGEIAKNIQYF
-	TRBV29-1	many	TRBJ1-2	TGCAGCGTTGAGCCGCAGGGGTCATATGGCTACACCTTC	CSVEPQGSYGYTF
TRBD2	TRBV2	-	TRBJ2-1	TGTGCCAGCAGCGGAGGACTAGCGGGATTGAATGAGCAGTTCTTC	CASSGGLAGLNEQFF
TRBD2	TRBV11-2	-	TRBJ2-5	TGTGCCAGCAGCACTCGGACTAGCGGGGGGCTCGGATCCAAAGAGACCCAGTACTTC	CASSTRTSGGLGSKETQYF
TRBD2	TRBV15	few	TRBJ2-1	TGTGCCACCAGGAAACTAGCGGGAGACGATGAGCAGTTCTTC	CATRKLAGDDEQFF
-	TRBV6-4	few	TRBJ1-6	TGTGCCAGCAGTACAGGCATTAATTCACCCCTCCACTTT	CASSTGINSPLHF
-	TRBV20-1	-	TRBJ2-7	TGCAGTGCTAGAGTAGTGAACGGGAACGAGCAGTACTTC	CSARVVNGNEQYF
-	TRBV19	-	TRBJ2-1	TGTGCCAGTAGTATTCGGGCGACTCGAGTTAACGCTGAGCAGTTCTTC	CASSIRATRVNAEQFF
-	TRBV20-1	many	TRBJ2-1	TGCAGTGCTAGAGTAGGCGACCGGACTTGGGATGAGCAGTTCTTC	CSARVGDRTWDEQFF
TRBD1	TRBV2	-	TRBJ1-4	TGTGCCAGCAGTGGGGACAGTTGGGATGAAAAACTGTTTTTT	CASSGDSWDEKLFF
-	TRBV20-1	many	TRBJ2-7	TGCAGTGCTAGAGCGGGGGCCAGGGACGAGCAGTACTTC	CSARAGARDEQYF
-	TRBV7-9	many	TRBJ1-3	TGTGCCAGCGCGAGGGGCCATGGAAACACCATATATTTT	CASARGHGNTIYF
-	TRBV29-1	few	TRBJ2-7	TGCAGCGTTCACGGGGCCAGCTCCTACGAGCAGTACTTC	CSVHGASSYEQYF
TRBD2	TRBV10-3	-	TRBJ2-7	TGTGCCACCCTAGCGGGAGCGTCCTACGAGCAGTACTTC	CATLAGASYEQYF
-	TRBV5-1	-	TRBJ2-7	TGCGCCAGCAGCTTGGTCAGGGACGAGCAGTACTTC	CASSLVRDEQYF
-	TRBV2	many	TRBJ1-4	TGTGCCAGCAGTGAAGGGGGGGCGGCTAGTGAAAAACTGTTTTTT	CASSEGGAASEKLFF
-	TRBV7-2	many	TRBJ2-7	TGTGCCAGCAGCTACCGTAGCGGCCCTTACTACGAGCAGTACTTC	CASSYRSGPYYEQYF
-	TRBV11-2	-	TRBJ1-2	TGTGCCAGCAGTCGGGTGGAGGAACCCTATGGCTACACCTTC	CASSRVEEPYGYTF
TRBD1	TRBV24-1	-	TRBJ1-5	TGTGCCACCAGTGACACCAACAGGGGGCAAGCTCAGCCCCAGCATTTT	CATSDTNRGQAQPQHF
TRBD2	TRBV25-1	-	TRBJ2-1	TGTGCCAGCACGGCTAGCGGGAGGGCCTTTGAGCAGTTCTTC	CASTASGRAFEQFF
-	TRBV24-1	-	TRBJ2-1	TGTGCCACCAGTGATGGTGGGGTGGTCTACAATGAGCAGTTCTTC	CATSDGGVVYNEQFF
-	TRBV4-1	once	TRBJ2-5	TGCGCCAGCAGCCAGAAGGCCCAGTACTTC	CASSQKAQYF
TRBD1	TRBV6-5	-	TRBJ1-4	TGTGCCAGCACCCGCGGACAGGGGGGGGAAAAACTGTTTTTT	CASTRGQGGEKLFF
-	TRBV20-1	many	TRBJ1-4	TGCAGTGCTAGAAGCCGGGAAAAACTGTTTTTT	CSARSREKLFF
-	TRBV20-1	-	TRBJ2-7	TGCAGTGCTAGGGGTACCTACGAGCAGTACTTC	CSARGTYEQYF
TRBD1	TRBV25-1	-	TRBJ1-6	TGTGCCAGCAGTGAACGACAGGGCCCTGCACCCCTCCACTTT	CASSERQGPAPLHF
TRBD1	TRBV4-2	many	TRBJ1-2	TGTGCCAGCAGCCAAGATAAAGTAAGCAGGGGGCGTAGCTACACCTTC	CASSQDKVSRGRSYTF
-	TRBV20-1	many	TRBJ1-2	TGCAGTGCAAGAGATCAGGGTTCCCCCCAGGGCTACACCTTC	CSARDQGSPQGYTF